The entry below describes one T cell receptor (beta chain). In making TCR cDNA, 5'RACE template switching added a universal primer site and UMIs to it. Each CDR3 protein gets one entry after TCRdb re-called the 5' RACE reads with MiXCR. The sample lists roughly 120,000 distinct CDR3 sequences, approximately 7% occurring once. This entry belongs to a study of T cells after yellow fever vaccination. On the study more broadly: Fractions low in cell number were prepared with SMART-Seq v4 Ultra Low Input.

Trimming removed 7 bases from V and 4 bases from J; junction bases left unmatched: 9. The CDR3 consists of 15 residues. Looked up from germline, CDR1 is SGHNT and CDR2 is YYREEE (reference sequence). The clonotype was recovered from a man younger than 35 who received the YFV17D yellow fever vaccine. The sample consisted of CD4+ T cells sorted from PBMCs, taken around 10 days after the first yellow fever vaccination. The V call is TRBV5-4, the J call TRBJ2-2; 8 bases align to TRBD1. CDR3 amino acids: CASRPSGGFTGELFF. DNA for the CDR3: TGTGCCAGCCGGCCCTCAGGGGGCTTCACCGGGGAGCTGTTTTTT.